What follows is one TCR beta chain and its context. Its antigen is not yet known. No per-base quality is available; no much larger clone lies one base away. Library preparation employed the immunoSEQ multiplex PCR assay. The multiplex PCR relied on a mix of 60 forward primers for TCR Vbeta segments and 13 reverse primers for TCR Jbeta segments. A multiplex PCR assay on genomic DNA amplified the CDR3 region of rearranged TCR beta genes. The Illumina HiSeq System was used to sequence the amplified TCR beta libraries as 87-base-pair reads. As for how the authors treated the data: A later analysis tallied roughly 78 million unique TCR beta chains across the 666 repertoires, and about 10 million of those chains were shared by two or more donors. A nearest-neighbor algorithm error-corrected the raw reads and collapsed the reads into unique sequences, merging closely related sequences to remove PCR and sequencing errors. Alignment of CDR3 sequences to IMGT reference sequences was used to assign V, D and J gene segments. For a sequence to be retained, a match of at least six nucleotides was required to both a V gene segment and a J gene segment. A rearrangement was called productive if the CDR3 had no stop codons and remained in frame with V and J, and every other rearrangement was called non-productive. CDR3 was defined according to IMGT convention as the region running from the second conserved V-encoded cysteine to the conserved J-encoded phenylalanine. The earlier analysis of about 620 of the donors excluded sequences that lacked an unambiguous match to a single V gene segment. In an earlier analysis of some 590 of the donors, V segments were called functional above 56.7% productive rearrangements and were called segregating when the between-donor standard deviation exceeded 5%. A statistical classification framework was built to diagnose cytomegalovirus status from the catalog of TCR beta chain sequences. In a later analysis, V and J genes were assigned by comparing TCR nucleotide sequences against IMGT/GENE-DB human TR gene sequences. The TCRdist pipeline was used in a later analysis to assign CDR3 sequences and most-parsimonious VDJ recombination scenarios. A later analysis defined each TCR beta chain by its CDR3 amino acid sequence plus V-gene family, and excluded reads lacking a unique V-gene family. A later analysis removed 500 to 650 highly shared, low-generation-probability nucleotide sequences to deal with suspected cross-contamination and a sequencing artifact. In a later analysis, a clonal expansion index was calculated for each public chain from normalized within-repertoire ranks of inferred template counts. Generation probabilities in a later analysis came from a VDJ recombination model fitted to out-of-frame rearrangements, and those results were checked against IGoR. A later analysis scored TCR-TCR, TCR-HLA and TCR-CMV co-occurrence with hypergeometric tests, applying a repertoire-size bias correction to TCR pairs. False discovery rates were estimated in a later analysis by permuting HLA or CMV assignments 20 times. In a later analysis, co-occurring TCRs were grouped using DBSCAN, with TCRdist sequence similarity added in when clustering inside HLA-allele-positive subsets. Repertoires with fewer than 30,000 or more than 120,000 public chains were left out of co-occurrence clustering, as were several repertoires with anomalous nucleotide sharing. TCRdb obtained this table from immuneACCESS and retained in-frame rearrangements with V and J assigned. These tables miss some clones; where compared with another copy, unresolved V genes account for less than half of the shortfall, and the remainder is unexplained. From that table come the V and J calls and clone size; the DNA was used to work out D and trimming. The sample has 150,000 to 200,000 clones on record, roughly 84% of them singletons. Together, the top ten hold 0.2% to 0.3% of the sample.

The data derive from a study of cytomegalovirus exposure and HLA in healthy donors (dated by TCRdb to 2017 to 2019). Context from the whole study: According to an earlier analysis of 587 of the donors, 200 million or so T cells yielded some 120 million unique TCR beta sequences and around 300 Gb of sequence data. Of the roughly 410 genotyped donors, 65% to 90% were placed in the genetic ancestry cluster associated with self-reported Caucasian donors. Alongside the repertoire data, information on donor age, sex, ethnicity and CMV serostatus was compiled. In the later analysis, no new phenotypic data were used to find candidate immune exposures; instead, reliance was placed on TCR beta sequences and their occurrence across donors. To predict cytomegalovirus infection status, the study combined high-throughput TCR immunosequencing, statistical association of individual TCRs with disease status, and machine learning. HLA typing covered class I and class II loci at four-digit resolution. An earlier analysis of several hundred of the donors applied high-throughput TCR beta sequencing to assess whether each TCR beta V gene segment acted as functional or pseudogenic. About 300 gigabases of sequencing data and approximately 85 million unique TCR sequences were included in an early release covering around 650 HLA-typed donors. The number of typed donors differed by locus: about 620-640 for A, B, C, DRB1 and DQB1; 500 to 550 for DQA1; 600 to 610 for DPA1; and around 490 for DPB1. All discovery cohort repertoires had been generated on a single sequencing platform. In addition to the first cohort of 666 subjects, a separate validation cohort of 120 different subjects was used. About 5 DR-DQ haplotypes were handled as single units for association and clustering, since linkage in the cohort was strong. To study patterns of TCR occurrence, a later analysis re-analyzed previously published TCR beta repertoires from around 670 donors and added high-resolution HLA genotyping. On average, approximately 250,000 unique TCR beta nucleotide sequences were sequenced per donor among fewer than 500 genotyped donors of the cohort, with roughly 19% of those sequences being non-productive. Using immunosequencing, the study profiled T cell repertoires from 500 to 800 subjects and related those repertoires to cytomegalovirus serostatus. The study was designed to test whether signatures of past pathogen exposure could be identified by cataloging public T cell receptors. A later genetic analysis took genome-wide SNP genotypes for 398 of the 666 donors and used that subset as a discovery cohort. Here is what the overall study found, with its caveats: A later analysis associated 16,951 TCR beta sequences with specific HLA alleles at a false discovery rate of 0.05. The classifier was reported to diagnose cytomegalovirus status with high specificity and sensitivity in both the original cohort and the validation cohort. The earlier analysis of some 560 of the donors excluded over 15 rarely observed V segments, including chromosome 9 orphons, because counts were too low. A group of highly shared sequence variants was considered likely to be a technical artifact of the sequencing pipeline. Across donors, most TCR sequences were observed very rarely, whereas some public TCRs were present in many individuals. Because some donors lacked HLA typing at each locus, the association tests relied only on the typed subset. A later analysis reported that several top co-occurrence clusters appeared linked to parvovirus B19, influenza, CMV and Epstein-Barr virus. The authors suggested that the approach could potentially be extended to other disease states and immunological phenotypes. Broadly in line with IMGT annotations, most TCR beta V segments showed up in productive rearrangements about 87% or about 30% of the time in an earlier analysis of approximately 640 of the donors. According to a later genetic analysis, donors in an Asian-associated ancestry cluster had fewer N-insertions in productive TCRs than the approximately 650-donor mean. CMV serostatus was the only immune exposure information available for the cohort. Strong co-occurrence of HLA alleles, especially DR and DQ, made assigning TCR associations to individual alleles difficult. According to a later analysis, TCR association rates differed among HLA loci, with DRB1 alleles showing the most associated TCRs and HLA-C alleles showing the fewest. In vitro tests confirmed that a few of the cytomegalovirus-associated TCR beta chains recognize cytomegalovirus antigens. Some IMGT-functional V segments, including TRBV6-2 and TRBV6-3, could not be distinguished by the 87-base-pair reads and were therefore excluded. In this cohort, only TCR beta chains were sequenced, and detectable features were limited by the absence of alpha or paired-chain data. A further reported finding was that TCR beta sequences accurately predicted the HLA-A and HLA-B alleles for most subjects in the first cohort. In a later analysis, HLA-associated TCR beta chains were found to be more clonally expanded and to have lower generation probabilities than equally common non-associated chains. V-gene and J-gene trimming of TCR beta chains was associated with a missense DCLRE1C variant in a later genetic analysis, and the association was replicated in an independent cohort. In the study, around 150 TCR beta chains were listed as associated with cytomegalovirus. Roughly uniform sequencing depth across donors was assumed in presence/absence analyses, although this assumption may not hold. Linkage disequilibrium might explain the correlated functional status among segregating V segments, but an unknown experimental factor could not be excluded. Most CMV-associated TCR beta chains appeared to be HLA-restricted in a later analysis, and the HLA associations seemed to be driven largely by CMV exposure.

The cohort consisted of 666 healthy bone marrow donors. At the time of sampling, every cohort member was nominally healthy, though immune exposures that went unrecorded were likely present. The donor tested CMV seronegative and was one of the 352 seronegative cohort members. A peripheral blood sample was provided by each donor, and peripheral blood mononuclear cells were used for TCR beta sequencing. The Qiagen DNeasy Blood Extraction Kit was used to extract genomic DNA from the blood cell samples. As encoded in the germline V gene (reference sequence), CDR1 is MNHEY while CDR2 is SMNVEV. V loses 8 bases, J loses 2 bases, and the germline ends lie 16 bases apart. The CDR3 numbers 14 residues from cysteine through phenylalanine. Only the CDR3 part of the read is kept: 42 bases, read in frame from the first base.

Sequencing was done on a sample of PBMCs. The chain links TRBV27 with TRBJ2-7, with a weak D call of TRBD2 (5 bases match). This sequence originates from a boy aged 5-17 years in good health and CMV-seronegative. The nucleotide sequence reads as follows: TGTGCCAGCCAATCCCTAGCTGACACCTACGAGCAGTACTTC. Translated, it gives CASQSLADTYEQYF.